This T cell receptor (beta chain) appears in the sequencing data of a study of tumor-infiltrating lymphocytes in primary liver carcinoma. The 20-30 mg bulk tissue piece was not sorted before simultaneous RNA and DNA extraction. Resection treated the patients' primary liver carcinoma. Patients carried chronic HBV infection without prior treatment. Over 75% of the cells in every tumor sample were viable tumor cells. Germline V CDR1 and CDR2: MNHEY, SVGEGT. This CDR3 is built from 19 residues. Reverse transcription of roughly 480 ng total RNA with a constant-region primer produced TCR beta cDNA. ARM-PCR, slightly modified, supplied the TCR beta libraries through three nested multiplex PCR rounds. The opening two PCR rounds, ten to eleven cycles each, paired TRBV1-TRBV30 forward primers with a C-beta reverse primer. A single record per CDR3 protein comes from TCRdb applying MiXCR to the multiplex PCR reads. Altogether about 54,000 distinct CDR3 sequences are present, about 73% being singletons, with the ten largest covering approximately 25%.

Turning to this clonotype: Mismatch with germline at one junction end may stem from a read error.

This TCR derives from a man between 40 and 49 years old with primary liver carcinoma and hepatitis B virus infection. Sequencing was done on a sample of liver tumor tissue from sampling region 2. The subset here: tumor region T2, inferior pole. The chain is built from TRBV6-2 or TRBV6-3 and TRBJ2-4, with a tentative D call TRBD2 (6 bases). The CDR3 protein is CASGPPGPGVSLAKYIQYF. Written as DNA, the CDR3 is TGTGCCAGCGGTCCACCGGGACCAGGCGTCTCACTAGCCAAATACATTCAGTACTTC.